This TCR beta chain was captured by sequencing in a study of T cell repertoires in cytomegalovirus infection. TCRdb recomputed calls from the reads with MiXCR, one row per CDR3 protein. The data contain some 130,000 distinct CDR3 sequences, 20% to 30% of them singletons. CDR1 and CDR2 from the germline V gene are LGHDT and YNNKEL (reference sequence). The CDR3 spans 17 residues. With V trimmed by 0 bases and J by 8 bases, 13 bases remained unmatched. To note about this clonotype: Its antigen remains unidentified.

The specimen sequenced was PBMCs, sequenced either directly or after in vitro stimulation (not recorded which). The receptor was derived from a human donor in good health (CMV status not recorded). Some clones in this sample may be carry-over from other donors' samples. The rearrangement uses TRBV3-1 and TRBJ1-2; 9 positions match TRBD1. Here the CDR3 DNA reads TGTGCCAGCAGCCAAGATCTTGGGACAGGGCAAGCAGGAGGCTACACCTTC. Protein product: CASSQDLGTGQAGGYTF.